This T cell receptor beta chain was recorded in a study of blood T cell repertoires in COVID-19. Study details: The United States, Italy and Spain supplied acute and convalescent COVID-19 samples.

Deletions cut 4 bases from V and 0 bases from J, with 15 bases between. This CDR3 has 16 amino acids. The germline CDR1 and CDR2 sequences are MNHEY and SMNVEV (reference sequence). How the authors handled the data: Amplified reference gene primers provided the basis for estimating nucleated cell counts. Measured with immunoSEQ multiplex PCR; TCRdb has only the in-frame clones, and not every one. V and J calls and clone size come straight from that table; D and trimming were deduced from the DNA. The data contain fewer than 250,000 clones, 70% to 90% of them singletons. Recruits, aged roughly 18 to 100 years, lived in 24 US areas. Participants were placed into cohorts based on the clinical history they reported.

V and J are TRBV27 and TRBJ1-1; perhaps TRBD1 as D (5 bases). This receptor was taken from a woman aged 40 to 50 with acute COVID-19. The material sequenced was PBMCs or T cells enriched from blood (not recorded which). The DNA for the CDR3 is TGTGCCAGCAGTTATCACCAAGACAGTATGAACACTGAAGCTTTCTTT. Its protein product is CASSYHQDSMNTEAFF.